The 5 T cell receptor beta chains presented below share a single source sample, sequenced in a study of cytomegalovirus exposure and HLA in healthy donors. PCR involved 60 Vbeta and 13 Jbeta primers. The assay was immunoSEQ multiplex PCR, and TCRdb's table has in-frame clones only and misses some. The repertoire includes 100,000 to 150,000 clones, approximately 87% of them detected once, and around 20% sits in the top ten. The specimen was PBMCs. The receptor set was obtained from a man younger than 35 in good health and CMV-seropositive.

The V gene is TRBV5-6, the J gene TRBJ1-3; 7 bases are shared with TRBD1. The CDR3 covers 15 residues. V trimming: 4 bases; J trimming: 2 bases; junction bases outside the gene matches: 6. Per the germline V gene, CDR1 is SGHDT and CDR2 is YYEEEE. The CDR3 sequence is CASSSGTGAGNTIYF. CDR3 in DNA: TGTGCCAGCAGCAGCGGCACAGGGGCTGGAAACACCATATATTTT.

CDR3 sequence (DNA): TGTGCCAGCAGTTCGTTTGGGGGCATGTACGAGCAGTACTTC. This translates into CASSSFGGMYEQYF. The chain combines TRBV27 with TRBJ2-7, with TRBD1 as a possible D gene (6 bases). Between the trimmed V and J ends, which lost 4 bases and 4 bases, there was a span of 14 bases. The CDR3 has 14 residues. The germline V gene encodes CDR1 MNHEY and CDR2 SMNVEV (reference sequence).

This clone showed up just a few times. Other nucleotide sequences from this sample produce the same CDR3. This chain links TRBV11-2 with TRBJ1-5, with D possibly matching TRBD1 (5 bases). The CDR3 totals 14 residues. V was shortened by 3 bases and J by 2 bases, with 8 bases between the two germline ends. Germline loops: CDR1 SGHAT, CDR2 FQNNGV. This CDR3 reads CASSLGRGNQPQHF. The CDR3 DNA reads TGTGCCAGCAGCTTGGGCAGGGGCAATCAGCCCCAGCATTTT.

J is TRBJ1-1 and V is TRBV6-1; D is possibly TRBD1 (6 bases). From germline, CDR1 is MNHNS and CDR2 SASEGT. The CDR3 is 13 amino acids. V dropped 10 bases and J dropped 3 bases, with 15 bases sitting between them. The CDR3 nucleotides read TGTGCCACCACGTTGGACAGAGACACTGAAGCTTTCTTT. It translates to CATTLDRDTEAFF.

The V call is TRBV9, the J call TRBJ1-1; D is uncertain. V was trimmed by 4 bases and J by 2 bases, leaving 12 bases between them. The CDR3 covers 14 residues. From germline, CDR1 is SGDLS and CDR2 YYNGEE. This CDR3 is CASSPGLLNTEAFF. The CDR3 DNA is TGTGCCAGCAGCCCTGGACTCCTCAACACTGAAGCTTTCTTT.